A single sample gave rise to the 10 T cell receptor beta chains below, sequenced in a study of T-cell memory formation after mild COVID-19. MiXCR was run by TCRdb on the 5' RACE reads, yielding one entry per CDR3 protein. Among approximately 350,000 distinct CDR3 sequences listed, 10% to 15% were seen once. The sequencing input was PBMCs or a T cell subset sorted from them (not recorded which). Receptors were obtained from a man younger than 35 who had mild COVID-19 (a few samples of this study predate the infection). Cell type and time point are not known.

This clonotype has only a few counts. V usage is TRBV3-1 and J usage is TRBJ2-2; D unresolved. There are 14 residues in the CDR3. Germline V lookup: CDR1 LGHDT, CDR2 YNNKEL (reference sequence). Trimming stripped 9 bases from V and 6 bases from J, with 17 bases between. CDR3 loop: CASTLTSSAGELFF. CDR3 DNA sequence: TGTGCCAGTACCCTAACATCAAGCGCCGGGGAGCTGTTTTTT. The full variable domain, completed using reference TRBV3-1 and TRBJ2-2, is DTAVSQTPKYLVTQMGNDKSIKCEQNLGHDTMYWYKQDSKKFLKIMFSYNNKELIINETVPNRFSPKSPDKAHLNLHINSLELGDSAVYFCASTLTSSAGELFFGEGSRLTVL.

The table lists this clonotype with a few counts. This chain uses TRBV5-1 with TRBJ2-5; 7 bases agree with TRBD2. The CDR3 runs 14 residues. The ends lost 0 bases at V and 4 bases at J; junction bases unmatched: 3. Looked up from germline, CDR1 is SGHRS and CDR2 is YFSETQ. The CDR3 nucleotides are TGCGCCAGCAGCTTGGCCTGGGGGGGAGAGACCCAGTACTTC. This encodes CASSLAWGGETQYF. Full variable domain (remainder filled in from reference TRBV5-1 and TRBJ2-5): KAGVTQTPRYLIKTRGQQVTLSCSPISGHRSVSWYQQTPGQGLQFLFEYFSETQRNKGNFPGRFSGRQFSNSRSEMNVSTLELGDSALYLCASSLAWGGETQYFGPGTRLLVL.

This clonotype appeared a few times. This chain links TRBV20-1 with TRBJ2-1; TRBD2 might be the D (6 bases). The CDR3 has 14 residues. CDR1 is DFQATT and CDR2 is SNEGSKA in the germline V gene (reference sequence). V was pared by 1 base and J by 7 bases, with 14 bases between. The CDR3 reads CSARVGTRDNEQFF. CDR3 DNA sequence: TGCAGTGCTAGAGTGGGGACTCGGGATAATGAGCAGTTCTTC.

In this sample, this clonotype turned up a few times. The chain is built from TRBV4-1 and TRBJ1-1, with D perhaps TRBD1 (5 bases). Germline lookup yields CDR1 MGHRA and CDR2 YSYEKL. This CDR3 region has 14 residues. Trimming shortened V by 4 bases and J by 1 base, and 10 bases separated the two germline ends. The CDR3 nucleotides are TGCGCCAGCAGCCCCCAGGGAGAGAACACTGAAGCTTTCTTT. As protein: CASSPQGENTEAFF.

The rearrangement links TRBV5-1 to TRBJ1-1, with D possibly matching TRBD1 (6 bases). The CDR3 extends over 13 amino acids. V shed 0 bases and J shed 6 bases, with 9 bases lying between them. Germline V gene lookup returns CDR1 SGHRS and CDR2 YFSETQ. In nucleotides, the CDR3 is TGCGCCAGCAGCTTGGGCTCAGGGGCTGAAGCTTTCTTT. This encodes CASSLGSGAEAFF.

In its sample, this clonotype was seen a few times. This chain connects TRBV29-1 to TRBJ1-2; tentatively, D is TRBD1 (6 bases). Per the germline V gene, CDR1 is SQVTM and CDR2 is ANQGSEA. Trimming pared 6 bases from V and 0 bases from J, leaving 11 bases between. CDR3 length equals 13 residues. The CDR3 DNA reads TGCAGCGTCGACAGGAATCCTAACTATGGCTACACCTTC. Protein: CSVDRNPNYGYTF. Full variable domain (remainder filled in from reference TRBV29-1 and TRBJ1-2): SAVISQKPSRDICQRGTSLTIQCQVDSQVTMMFWYRQQPGQSLTLIATANQGSEATYESGFVIDKFPISRPNLTFSTLTVSNMSPEDSSIYLCSVDRNPNYGYTFGSGTRLTVV.

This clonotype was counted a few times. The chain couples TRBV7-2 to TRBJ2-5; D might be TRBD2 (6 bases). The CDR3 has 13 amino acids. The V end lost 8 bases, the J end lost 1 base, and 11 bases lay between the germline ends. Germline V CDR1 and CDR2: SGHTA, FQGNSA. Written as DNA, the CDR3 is TGTGCCAGCGCACGGGACTTCCAAGAGACCCAGTACTTC. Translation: CASARDFQETQYF.

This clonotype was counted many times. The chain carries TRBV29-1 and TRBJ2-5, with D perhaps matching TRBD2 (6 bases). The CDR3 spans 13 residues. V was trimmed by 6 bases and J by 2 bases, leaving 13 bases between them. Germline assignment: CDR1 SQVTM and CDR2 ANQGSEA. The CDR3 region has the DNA TGCAGCGTCGCTGGACTATTTCAAGAGACCCAGTACTTC. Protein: CSVAGLFQETQYF.

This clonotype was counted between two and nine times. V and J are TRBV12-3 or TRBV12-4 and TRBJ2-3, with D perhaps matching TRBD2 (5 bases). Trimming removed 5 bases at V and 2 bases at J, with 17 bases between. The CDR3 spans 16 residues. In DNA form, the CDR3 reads TGTGCCAGCAGTAGGGCGGCTAGCAGATACACAGATACGCAGTATTTT. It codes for CASSRAASRYTDTQYF.

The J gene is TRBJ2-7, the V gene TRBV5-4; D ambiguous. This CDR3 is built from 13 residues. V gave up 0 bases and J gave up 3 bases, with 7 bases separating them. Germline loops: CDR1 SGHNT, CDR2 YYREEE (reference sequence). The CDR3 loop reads CASSLGIYYEQYF. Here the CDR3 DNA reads TGTGCCAGCAGCTTGGGGATCTACTACGAGCAGTACTTC.